This TCR beta chain was captured by sequencing in a study of molecular identifiers for immune sequencing clone quantification. Study at large: Replicate runs used RNA from about 20,000 or 100,000 naive CD8 cells, which was split five ways into aliquots, and four of those aliquots were then sequenced.

This CDR3 is 14 amino acids long. V gave up 0 bases and J gave up 12 bases, with 17 bases separating them. Germline assignment: CDR1 LGHDT and CDR2 YNNKEL (reference sequence). Previously described methods and listed TCR primers produced bulk TCR libraries. TCRdb re-called the PCR reads with MiXCR, one entry per CDR3 protein. The sample has around 460,000 distinct CDR3 sequences; roughly 26% are singletons. Study-wide findings and caveats: Over 97% of effector molecules, but under 1% in naive cells, were held by clones with more than 20 RNA copies. Barcode collisions between identical TCR molecules could shrink estimates of highly expanded clone sizes.

Concerning this clonotype: Its target is not known.

This chain links TRBV3-1 with TRBJ2-5; a possible D gene is TRBD2 (5 bases). The receptor was isolated from a human donor in good health. Some libraries in this study had Jurkat cell RNA spiked in. The sequenced sample consisted of naive CD8+ T cells from blood, with Jurkat cell RNA spiked in. The subset was: FACS-sorted CD8+CD4-CCR7+CD45RA+ naive T cells. CDR3 DNA: TGTGCCAGCAGCCAAGAAGGTGTAGCGCCGCTCGAGTACTTC. Translation gives CASSQEGVAPLEYF.